The present entry profiles one T cell receptor beta chain with its context. Repertoires were generated with immunoSEQ multiplex PCR, while TCRdb's copy carries only in-frame clones and drops some. Here the sample spans about 500,000 clones, 78% being singletons. The sample comes from a study of shared T cell receptors in the human thymus. The sample was also linked to a second study, of human thymus T cells. That report adds: Having corrective surgery for congenital heart defects, healthy Finnish infants were the ones who donated. Thymic material originated from resections removed in the course of corrective heart surgery. In unrelated individuals, thymic repertoires overlapped highly, according to related research.

Input material: thymocytes. The receptor was isolated from a boy under three years old with a congenital heart defect.

The DNA for the CDR3 is TGTGCCAGCAGCCCCCCCGGGGGGAAGAACGACGAGCAGTACTTC. Its translation: CASSPPGGKNDEQYF. The chain recombines TRBV9 with TRBJ2-7; 7 positions match TRBD2. The CDR3 has 15 amino acids. CDR1 and CDR2 (germline): SGDLS, YYNGEE. The V and J ends lost 4 bases and 5 bases, in that order; junction bases with no gene match: 12.